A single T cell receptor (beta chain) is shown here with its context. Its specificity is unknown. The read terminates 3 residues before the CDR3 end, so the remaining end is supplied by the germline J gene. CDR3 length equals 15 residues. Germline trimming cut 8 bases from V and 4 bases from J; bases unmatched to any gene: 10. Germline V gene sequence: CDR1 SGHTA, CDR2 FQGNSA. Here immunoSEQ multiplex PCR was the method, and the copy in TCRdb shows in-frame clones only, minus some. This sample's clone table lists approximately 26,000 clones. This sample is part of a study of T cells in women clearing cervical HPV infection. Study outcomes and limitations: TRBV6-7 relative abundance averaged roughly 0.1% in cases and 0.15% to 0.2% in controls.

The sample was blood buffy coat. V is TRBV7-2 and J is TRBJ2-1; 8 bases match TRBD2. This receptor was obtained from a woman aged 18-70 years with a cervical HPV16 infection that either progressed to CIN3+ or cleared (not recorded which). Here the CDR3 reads CASGPYGGGYNEQFF. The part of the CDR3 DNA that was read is TGTGCCAGCGGCCCGTACGGCGGGGGGTACAATGAG.